The clone carrying this T cell receptor (beta chain) was counted between two and nine times. One entry per CDR3 protein, called by TCRdb with MiXCR from the 5' RACE reads. Here the sample spans 60,000 to 70,000 distinct CDR3 sequences, 15% to 20% being singletons. The sample is drawn from a study of HIV-infected patients and healthy controls. The germline gives CDR1 ENHRY, CDR2 SYGVKD. Trimming took 6 bases from V and 2 from J; bases not matched to a gene: 5. The CDR3 sequence is 14 residues long. This sequence originates from a human donor in good health. The sample taken for sequencing was CD4+ T cells from blood. This chain connects TRBV10-3 to TRBJ1-1, with 8 bases fitting TRBD1. The CDR3 loop is CAIRKTGVNTEAFF. CDR3 bases: TGTGCCATCAGAAAGACAGGGGTAAACACTGAAGCTTTCTTT.